Listed below are T cell receptor beta chains from one sample, sequenced in a study of blood T cells in healthy people across ages. One entry per CDR3 protein results from TCRdb running MiXCR on the 5' RACE reads. Here the sample spans roughly 1,700,000 distinct CDR3 sequences, approximately 30% being singletons. The sample comprised blood. These receptors were obtained from a woman aged 25 to 39 in good health. CDR3s include the opening cysteine and the closing phenylalanine or tryptophan. The order of the fields is D gene, V gene, CDR3 length, J gene, clone size, CDR3 DNA, CDR3 protein. The D gene is left open where the match is weak. Rows give clone size only sometimes, using once, few, many, or a class for an expanded clone.

d_gene: -
v_gene: TRBV7-9
len: 13
j_gene: TRBJ1-1
abundance: few
CDR3nt: TGTGCCAGCAGAATTGGACGGGACACTGAAGCTTTCTTT
CDR3aa: CASRIGRDTEAFF

d_gene: -
v_gene: TRBV9
len: 14
j_gene: TRBJ1-1
abundance: -
CDR3nt: TGTGCCAGCAGCGTAGCTGCTTTGCGCACTGAAGCTTTCTTT
CDR3aa: CASSVAALRTEAFF

d_gene: -
v_gene: TRBV5-1
len: 13
j_gene: TRBJ1-4
abundance: few
CDR3nt: TGCGCCAGCCGTTTAGGGGGGCAGGAAAAACTGTTTTTT
CDR3aa: CASRLGGQEKLFF

d_gene: TRBD1
v_gene: TRBV27
len: 12
j_gene: TRBJ2-1
abundance: few
CDR3nt: TGTGCCAGCAGTTCCTTGGACAGGGTTGCGTTCTTC
CDR3aa: CASSSLDRVAFF

d_gene: -
v_gene: TRBV6-1
len: 16
j_gene: TRBJ2-6
abundance: -
CDR3nt: TGTGCCAGCAGTGAAAATCCCAACTCTGGGGCCAACGTCCTGACTTTC
CDR3aa: CASSENPNSGANVLTF

d_gene: TRBD1
v_gene: TRBV7-9
len: 15
j_gene: TRBJ2-7
abundance: -
CDR3nt: TGTGCCAGCAACCGGGGCGGGACAGGGCGCGACGAGCAGTACTTC
CDR3aa: CASNRGGTGRDEQYF

d_gene: TRBD2
v_gene: TRBV9
len: 15
j_gene: TRBJ2-7
abundance: -
CDR3nt: TGTGCCAGCAGCGTAGGAGTAGCGGGAGGGGGCGAGCAGTACTTC
CDR3aa: CASSVGVAGGGEQYF

d_gene: TRBD1
v_gene: TRBV2
len: 14
j_gene: TRBJ2-3
abundance: -
CDR3nt: TGTGCCAGCACCATCGACAGGGGGAAGAGTACGCAGTATTTT
CDR3aa: CASTIDRGKSTQYF

d_gene: TRBD1
v_gene: TRBV24-1
len: 16
j_gene: TRBJ2-1
abundance: -
CDR3nt: TGTGCCACCAGTGATTACCAGGACAGGGGGATCAGAGAGCAGTTCTTC
CDR3aa: CATSDYQDRGIREQFF

d_gene: TRBD1
v_gene: TRBV27
len: 15
j_gene: TRBJ2-1
abundance: few
CDR3nt: TGTGCCAGCAGCCGGACAGGGGTCTCCTACAATGAGCAGTTCTTC
CDR3aa: CASSRTGVSYNEQFF

d_gene: -
v_gene: TRBV9
len: 14
j_gene: TRBJ1-6
abundance: few
CDR3nt: TGTGCCAGCAGCGTACAGGGAGATAATTCACCCCTCCACTTT
CDR3aa: CASSVQGDNSPLHF

d_gene: TRBD2
v_gene: TRBV29-1
len: 15
j_gene: TRBJ2-1
abundance: -
CDR3nt: TGCAGCCTACGGTGGGCTAGCGGGAGGGACAATGAGCAGTTCTTC
CDR3aa: CSLRWASGRDNEQFF

d_gene: -
v_gene: TRBV29-1
len: 10
j_gene: TRBJ2-7
abundance: many
CDR3nt: TGCAGCGTTGGCATCTTCGAGCAGTACTTC
CDR3aa: CSVGIFEQYF

d_gene: TRBD2
v_gene: TRBV9
len: 14
j_gene: TRBJ2-7
abundance: -
CDR3nt: TGTGCCGGCAGCGTCGGTAGCGGGAGCTACGAGCAGTACTTC
CDR3aa: CAGSVGSGSYEQYF

d_gene: -
v_gene: TRBV5-1
len: 13
j_gene: TRBJ2-5
abundance: -
CDR3nt: TGCGCCAGCAGCTCCCGGGACCCTGAGACCCAGTACTTC
CDR3aa: CASSSRDPETQYF

d_gene: TRBD1
v_gene: TRBV5-1
len: 18
j_gene: TRBJ2-1
abundance: few
CDR3nt: TGCGCCAGCAGCGCCATTTCTCCCGGGACAGGGGTCGCCAATGAGCAGTTCTTC
CDR3aa: CASSAISPGTGVANEQFF

d_gene: -
v_gene: TRBV15
len: 13
j_gene: TRBJ1-1
abundance: many
CDR3nt: TGTGCCACCAGCAGAGATCGGAACACTGAAGCTTTCTTT
CDR3aa: CATSRDRNTEAFF

d_gene: -
v_gene: TRBV6-5
len: 16
j_gene: TRBJ1-6
abundance: many
CDR3nt: TGTGCCAGCAGTTTCGGGTTAAACAGGCTTCATTCACCCCTCCACTTT
CDR3aa: CASSFGLNRLHSPLHF

d_gene: -
v_gene: TRBV6-6
len: 16
j_gene: TRBJ1-1
abundance: -
CDR3nt: TGTGCCAGCAGTTACCCCCCGGGGACACCGAACACTGAAGCTTTCTTT
CDR3aa: CASSYPPGTPNTEAFF

d_gene: TRBD2
v_gene: TRBV18
len: 16
j_gene: TRBJ2-7
abundance: few
CDR3nt: TGTGCCAGCTCCCCCCTGCCTTTGGGAGGGGATTACGAGCAGTACTTC
CDR3aa: CASSPLPLGGDYEQYF

d_gene: -
v_gene: TRBV27
len: 14
j_gene: TRBJ1-5
abundance: few
CDR3nt: TGTGCCGGCAGTGCGGACAGTCCAAATCAGCCCCAGCATTTT
CDR3aa: CAGSADSPNQPQHF

d_gene: -
v_gene: TRBV6-1
len: 15
j_gene: TRBJ1-2
abundance: few
CDR3nt: TGTGCCAGCAGGGTTGGCGAGGGGTCAGCCTATGGCTACACCTTC
CDR3aa: CASRVGEGSAYGYTF

d_gene: -
v_gene: TRBV7-9
len: 14
j_gene: TRBJ2-3
abundance: once
CDR3nt: TGTGCCGGCAGCCTCAGGACTAGCACAGATACGCAGTATTTT
CDR3aa: CAGSLRTSTDTQYF

d_gene: -
v_gene: TRBV10-3
len: 14
j_gene: TRBJ1-1
abundance: -
CDR3nt: TGTGCCATCAGTGAGGGGGGATTTTTTGGTGAAGCTTTCTTT
CDR3aa: CAISEGGFFGEAFF

d_gene: TRBD1
v_gene: TRBV12-3/TRBV12-4
len: 14
j_gene: TRBJ1-6
abundance: few
CDR3nt: TGTGCCAGCACCCCCGGGACAGGGAGTTCACCCCTCCACTTT
CDR3aa: CASTPGTGSSPLHF

d_gene: -
v_gene: TRBV18
len: 17
j_gene: TRBJ1-5
abundance: -
CDR3nt: TGTGCCAGCTCACCACCCGGACACGGGGAGGCAAGTCGGCCCCAGCATTTT
CDR3aa: CASSPPGHGEASRPQHF

d_gene: TRBD2
v_gene: TRBV28
len: 14
j_gene: TRBJ2-1
abundance: few
CDR3nt: TGTGCCAGCAGTCGCAGTCGGGGGGAAAATGAGCAGTTCTTC
CDR3aa: CASSRSRGENEQFF

d_gene: -
v_gene: TRBV27
len: 16
j_gene: TRBJ2-6
abundance: -
CDR3nt: TGTGCCAGCACTCTTTCCGGGGCGTCTGGGGCCAACGTCCTGACTTTC
CDR3aa: CASTLSGASGANVLTF

d_gene: TRBD2
v_gene: TRBV6-2/TRBV6-3
len: 13
j_gene: TRBJ2-3
abundance: few
CDR3nt: TGTGCCAGCACCGCCAGCGGGAAAGATACGCAGTATTTT
CDR3aa: CASTASGKDTQYF

d_gene: TRBD1
v_gene: TRBV6-5
len: 15
j_gene: TRBJ2-4
abundance: many
CDR3nt: TGTGCCAGCAGTTACTCCCGACAGGGGGTAAACATTCAGTACTTC
CDR3aa: CASSYSRQGVNIQYF

d_gene: -
v_gene: TRBV6-4
len: 14
j_gene: TRBJ2-1
abundance: -
CDR3nt: TGTGCCAGCAGGGAAGGCCCCGGACGGGCTGAGCAGTTCTTC
CDR3aa: CASREGPGRAEQFF

d_gene: -
v_gene: TRBV4-3
len: 16
j_gene: TRBJ2-3
abundance: few
CDR3nt: TGCGCCAGCAGCCAAGCGTGGGGTAGTTGGACAGATACGCAGTATTTT
CDR3aa: CASSQAWGSWTDTQYF

d_gene: TRBD2
v_gene: TRBV6-5
len: 16
j_gene: TRBJ2-1
abundance: -
CDR3nt: TGTGCCGGCAGTTGGCGCTGGACTAGCGGAGTCAATGGGCAGTTCTTC
CDR3aa: CAGSWRWTSGVNGQFF

d_gene: -
v_gene: TRBV19
len: 21
j_gene: TRBJ2-6
abundance: few
CDR3nt: TGTGCCAGTAGTATATTAAAGGGGCCCGGAGTGACTTTCTCTGGGGCCAACGTCCTGACTTTC
CDR3aa: CASSILKGPGVTFSGANVLTF

d_gene: -
v_gene: TRBV18
len: 16
j_gene: TRBJ2-3
abundance: few
CDR3nt: TGTGCCAGCTCAGGTGACGAGGAGGAGAGCACAGATACGCAGTATTTT
CDR3aa: CASSGDEEESTDTQYF

d_gene: -
v_gene: TRBV29-1
len: 11
j_gene: TRBJ2-5
abundance: few
CDR3nt: TGCAGCGGGGGTGGGCCCGAAGGACAGTACTTC
CDR3aa: CSGGGPEGQYF

d_gene: -
v_gene: TRBV20-1
len: 14
j_gene: TRBJ2-3
abundance: few
CDR3nt: TGCAGTGCGCCAGACAGTCCAAGCACAGATACGCAGTATTTT
CDR3aa: CSAPDSPSTDTQYF

d_gene: TRBD2
v_gene: TRBV7-2
len: 13
j_gene: TRBJ2-5
abundance: -
CDR3nt: TGTGCCGGACTAGCGGGGGGTCGAGAGACCCAGTACTTC
CDR3aa: CAGLAGGRETQYF

d_gene: -
v_gene: TRBV7-2
len: 15
j_gene: TRBJ2-7
abundance: few
CDR3nt: TGTGCCAGCAGCCACAGGTCTAATCCGGGGAGCGAGCAGTACTTC
CDR3aa: CASSHRSNPGSEQYF

d_gene: TRBD1
v_gene: TRBV10-1
len: 17
j_gene: TRBJ1-2
abundance: -
CDR3nt: TGCGCCAGCAGTGAGTCCGACAGGGGGACGGCTAACTATGGCCACACCTTC
CDR3aa: CASSESDRGTANYGHTF

d_gene: -
v_gene: TRBV15
len: 19
j_gene: TRBJ2-6
abundance: -
CDR3nt: TGTGCCACCTGCAGAGATAGGAGATTAACGGGGACCGGGGCCAACGTCCTGACTTTC
CDR3aa: CATCRDRRLTGTGANVLTF

d_gene: -
v_gene: TRBV5-1
len: 13
j_gene: TRBJ2-2
abundance: many
CDR3nt: TGCGCCAGCAGCTTGCAGCTCACCGGGGAGCTGTTTTTT
CDR3aa: CASSLQLTGELFF